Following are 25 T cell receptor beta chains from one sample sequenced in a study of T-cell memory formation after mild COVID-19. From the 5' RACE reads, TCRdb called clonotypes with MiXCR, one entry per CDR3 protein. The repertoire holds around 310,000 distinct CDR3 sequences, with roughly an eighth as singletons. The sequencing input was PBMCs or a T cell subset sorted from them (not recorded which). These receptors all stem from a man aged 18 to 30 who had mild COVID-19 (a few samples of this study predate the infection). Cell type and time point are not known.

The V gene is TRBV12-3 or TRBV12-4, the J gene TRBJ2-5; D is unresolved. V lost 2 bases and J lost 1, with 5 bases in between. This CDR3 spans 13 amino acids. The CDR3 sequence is CASSLWTQETQYF. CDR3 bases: TGTGCCAGCAGTTTATGGACCCAAGAGACCCAGTACTTC.

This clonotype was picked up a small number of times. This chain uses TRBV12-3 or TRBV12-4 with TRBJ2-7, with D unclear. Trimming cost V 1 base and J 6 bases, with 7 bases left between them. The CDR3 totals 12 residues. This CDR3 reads CASSLVGIEQYF. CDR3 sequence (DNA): TGTGCCAGCAGTTTAGTGGGGATCGAGCAGTACTTC.

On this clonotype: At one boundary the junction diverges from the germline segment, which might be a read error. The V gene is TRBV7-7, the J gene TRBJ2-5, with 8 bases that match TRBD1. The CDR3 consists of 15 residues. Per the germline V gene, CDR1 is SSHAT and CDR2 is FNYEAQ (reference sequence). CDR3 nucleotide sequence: TGTGCTAGCAGCCAAGGACAGGGTCCGCAAGAGACCCAGTACTTC. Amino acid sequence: CASSQGQGPQETQYF.

Written as DNA, the CDR3 is TGTGCCAGCAGCCAAGAGAGTCGGACTAGTACGCAGTATTTT. Translated: CASSQESRTSTQYF. This chain links TRBV4-2 with TRBJ2-3; the match to TRBD2 covers 7 bases. The CDR3 loop spans 14 amino acids. CDR1 is LGHNA and CDR2 is YNFKEQ in the germline V gene. Losses at the gene ends were 0 bases for V and 8 bases for J; bases not matched to a gene: 5.

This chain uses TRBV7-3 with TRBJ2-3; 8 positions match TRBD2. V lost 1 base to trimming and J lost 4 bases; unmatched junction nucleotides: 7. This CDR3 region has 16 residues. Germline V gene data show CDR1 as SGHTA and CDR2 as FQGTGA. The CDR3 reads CASSLNGGLVADTQYF. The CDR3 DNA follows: TGTGCCAGCAGCTTAAATGGGGGACTAGTGGCAGATACGCAGTATTTT.

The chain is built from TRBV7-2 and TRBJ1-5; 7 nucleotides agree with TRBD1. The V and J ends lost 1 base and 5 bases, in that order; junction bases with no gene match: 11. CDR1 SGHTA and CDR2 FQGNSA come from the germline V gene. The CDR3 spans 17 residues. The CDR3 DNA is TGTGCCAGCAGCTTAGGACAGGGCCCGCTGACAGATCAGCCCCAGCATTTT. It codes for CASSLGQGPLTDQPQHF.

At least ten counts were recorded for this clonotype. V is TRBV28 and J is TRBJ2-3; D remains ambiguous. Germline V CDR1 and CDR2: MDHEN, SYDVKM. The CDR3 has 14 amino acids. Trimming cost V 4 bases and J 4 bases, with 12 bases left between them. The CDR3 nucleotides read TGTGCCAGCAGTTCCCCCGGGCAGGCAGATACGCAGTATTTT. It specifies CASSSPGQADTQYF.

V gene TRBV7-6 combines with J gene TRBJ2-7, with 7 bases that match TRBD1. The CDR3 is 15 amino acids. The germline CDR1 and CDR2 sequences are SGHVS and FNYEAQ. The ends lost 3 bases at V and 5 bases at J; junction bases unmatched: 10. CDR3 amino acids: CASSLGKGAGDEQYF. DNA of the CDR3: TGTGCCAGCAGCTTGGGTAAGGGGGCTGGCGACGAGCAGTACTTC.

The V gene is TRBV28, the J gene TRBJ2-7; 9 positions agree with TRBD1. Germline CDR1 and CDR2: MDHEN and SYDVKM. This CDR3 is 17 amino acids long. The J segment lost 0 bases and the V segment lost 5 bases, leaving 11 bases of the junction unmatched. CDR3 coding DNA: TGTGCCAGCAGTCAAATAGGGACAGGGAGGGCCTCCTACGAGCAGTACGTC. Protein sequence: CASSQIGTGRASYEQYV.

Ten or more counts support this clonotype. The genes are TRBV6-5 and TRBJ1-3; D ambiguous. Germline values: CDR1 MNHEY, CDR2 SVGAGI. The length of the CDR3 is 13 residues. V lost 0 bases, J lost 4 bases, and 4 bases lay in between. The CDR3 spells CASSYSRGNTIYF. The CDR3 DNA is TGTGCCAGCAGTTACTCGAGGGGAAACACCATATATTTT.

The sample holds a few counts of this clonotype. The CDR3, as DNA: TGCGCCAGCAGTCAGGGCCCAGATACGCAGTATTTT. Translating gives CASSQGPDTQYF. The V and J genes are TRBV5-1 and TRBJ2-3; tentatively, D is TRBD1 (5 bases). The CDR3 is 12 residues long. Germline V gene data show CDR1 as SGHRS and CDR2 as YFSETQ. V shed 5 bases and J shed 4 bases, with 8 bases lying between them.

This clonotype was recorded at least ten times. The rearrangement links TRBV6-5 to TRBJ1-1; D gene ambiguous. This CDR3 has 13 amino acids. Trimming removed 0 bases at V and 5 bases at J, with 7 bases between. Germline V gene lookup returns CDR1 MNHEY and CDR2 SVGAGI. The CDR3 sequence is CASSYSAGTEAFF. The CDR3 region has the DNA TGTGCCAGCAGTTACTCGGCTGGGACTGAAGCTTTCTTT.

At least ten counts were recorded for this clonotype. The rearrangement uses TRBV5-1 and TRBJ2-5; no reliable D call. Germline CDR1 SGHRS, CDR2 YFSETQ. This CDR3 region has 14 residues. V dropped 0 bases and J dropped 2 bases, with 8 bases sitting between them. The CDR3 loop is CASSLGQRQETQYF. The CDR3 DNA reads TGCGCCAGCAGCTTGGGCCAACGGCAAGAGACCCAGTACTTC.

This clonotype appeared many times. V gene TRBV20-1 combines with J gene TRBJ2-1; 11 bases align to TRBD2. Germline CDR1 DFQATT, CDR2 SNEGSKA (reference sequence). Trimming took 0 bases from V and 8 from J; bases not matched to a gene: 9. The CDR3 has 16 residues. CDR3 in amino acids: CSARDRRLAGSDEQFF. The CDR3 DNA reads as TGCAGTGCTAGAGATCGGCGACTAGCGGGATCCGATGAGCAGTTCTTC.

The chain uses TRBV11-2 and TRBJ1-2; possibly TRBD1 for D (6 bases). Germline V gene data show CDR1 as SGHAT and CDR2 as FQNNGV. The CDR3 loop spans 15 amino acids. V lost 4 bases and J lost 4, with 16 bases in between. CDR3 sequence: CASSSNRDSLYGYTF. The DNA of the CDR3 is TGTGCCAGCAGCTCGAACAGGGATTCCCTCTATGGCTACACCTTC. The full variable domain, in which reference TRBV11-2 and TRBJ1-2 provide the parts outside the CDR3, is EAGVAQSPRYKIIEKRQSVAFWCNPISGHATLYWYQQILGQGPKLLIQFQNNGVVDDSQLPKDRFSAERLKGVDSTLKIQPAKLEDSAVYLCASSSNRDSLYGYTFGSGTRLTVV.

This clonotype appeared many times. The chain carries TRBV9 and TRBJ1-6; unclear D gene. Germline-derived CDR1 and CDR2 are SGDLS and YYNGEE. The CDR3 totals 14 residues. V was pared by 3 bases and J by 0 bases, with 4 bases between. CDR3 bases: TGTGCCAGCAGCGAAAGCTCCTATAATTCACCCCTCCACTTT. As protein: CASSESSYNSPLHF.

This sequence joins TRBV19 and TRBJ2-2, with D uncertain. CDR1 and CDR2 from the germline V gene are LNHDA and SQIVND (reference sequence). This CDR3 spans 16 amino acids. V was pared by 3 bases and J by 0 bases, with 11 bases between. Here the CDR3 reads CASSIDGISNTGELFF. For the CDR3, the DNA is TGTGCCAGTAGTATCGATGGTATCTCGAACACCGGGGAGCTGTTTTTT.

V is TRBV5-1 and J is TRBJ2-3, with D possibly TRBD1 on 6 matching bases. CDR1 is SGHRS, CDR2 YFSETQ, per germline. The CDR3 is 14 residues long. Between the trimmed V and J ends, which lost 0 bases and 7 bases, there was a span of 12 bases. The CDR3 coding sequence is TGCGCCAGCAGCTTGGCGGTCAGGGGAAATACGCAGTATTTT. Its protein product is CASSLAVRGNTQYF.

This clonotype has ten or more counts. As DNA, the CDR3 is TGTGCCAGCACACCCCAGACCGCGGGGGGATACAATGAGCAGTTCTTC. Protein sequence: CASTPQTAGGYNEQFF. The chain employs TRBV7-6 and TRBJ2-1; 8 nucleotides line up with TRBD2. Trimming cost V 7 bases and J 4 bases; bases outside gene matches: 12. CDR1 SGHVS and CDR2 FNYEAQ come from the germline V gene. The CDR3 consists of 16 residues.

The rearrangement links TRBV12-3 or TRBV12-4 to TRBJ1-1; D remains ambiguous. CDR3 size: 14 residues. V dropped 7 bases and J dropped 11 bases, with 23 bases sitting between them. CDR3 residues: CASTELTSNRVAFF. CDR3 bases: TGTGCCAGCACAGAGCTGACTAGCAACAGAGTGGCTTTCTTT.

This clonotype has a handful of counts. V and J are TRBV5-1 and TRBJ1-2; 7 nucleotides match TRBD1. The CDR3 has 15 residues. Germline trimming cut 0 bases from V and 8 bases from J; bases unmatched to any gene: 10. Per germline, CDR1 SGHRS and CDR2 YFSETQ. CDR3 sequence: CASSLEPTGVLGYTF. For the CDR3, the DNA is TGCGCCAGCAGCTTGGAGCCTACAGGGGTGTTAGGCTACACCTTC.

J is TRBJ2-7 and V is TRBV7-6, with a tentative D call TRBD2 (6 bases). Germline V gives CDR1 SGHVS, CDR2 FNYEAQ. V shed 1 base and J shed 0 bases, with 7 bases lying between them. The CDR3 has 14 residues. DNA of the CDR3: TGTGCCAGCAGCTTAGGGGAGGACTCCTACGAGCAGTACTTC. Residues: CASSLGEDSYEQYF.

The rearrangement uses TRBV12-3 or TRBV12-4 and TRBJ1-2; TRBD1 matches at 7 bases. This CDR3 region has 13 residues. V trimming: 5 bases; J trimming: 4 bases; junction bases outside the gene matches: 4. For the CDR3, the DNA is TGTGCCAGCAGTCCAGGGACAGTCTATGGCTACACCTTC. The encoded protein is CASSPGTVYGYTF.

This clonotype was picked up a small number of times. This CDR3 reads CASSSGGVDGYTF. The CDR3 DNA is TGCGCCAGCAGCTCTGGTGGGGTCGATGGCTACACCTTC. The rearrangement uses TRBV5-1 and TRBJ1-2; no firm D call. Germline CDR1 SGHRS, CDR2 YFSETQ. Trimming cost V 3 bases and J 6 bases, with 12 bases left between them. The CDR3 loop spans 13 amino acids. Full variable domain (missing parts from reference TRBV5-1 and TRBJ1-2): KAGVTQTPRYLIKTRGQQVTLSCSPISGHRSVSWYQQTPGQGLQFLFEYFSETQRNKGNFPGRFSGRQFSNSRSEMNVSTLELGDSALYLCASSSGGVDGYTFGSGTRLTVV.

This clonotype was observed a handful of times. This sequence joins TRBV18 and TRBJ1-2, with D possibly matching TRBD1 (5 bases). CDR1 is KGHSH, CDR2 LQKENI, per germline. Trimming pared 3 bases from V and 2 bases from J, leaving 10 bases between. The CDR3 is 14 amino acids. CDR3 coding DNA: TGTGCCAGCTCACCGGGGGAGGTAAACTATGGCTACACCTTC. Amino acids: CASSPGEVNYGYTF. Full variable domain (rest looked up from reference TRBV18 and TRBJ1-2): NAGVMQNPRHLVRRRGQEARLRCSPMKGHSHVYWYRQLPEEGLKFMVYLQKENIIDESGMPKERFSAEFPKEGPSILRIQQVVRGDSAAYFCASSPGEVNYGYTFGSGTRLTVV.